This TCR beta chain was profiled in a study of vaccination and CD4 T cells after COVID-19. In the study overall: Overlapping spike peptides of SARS-CoV-2, HCoV-NL63, HCoV-OC43 and HCoV-229E stimulated the cells. A CEFX pool, an HIV-1 Nef pool, or no peptide went to control cultures. Study observations and caveats: From 21 to 38, the median of SARS-CoV-2-reactive clonotypes rose without reaching significance.

This sample's treatment: roughly 11-day PBMC culture with coronavirus spike peptide pools or control peptides (ViraFEST assay). Sequenced with the Oncomine TCR Beta short-read assay was DNA taken from cultured CD4+ T cells. MiXCR was run by TCRdb on the PCR reads, yielding one entry per CDR3 protein. The data contain approximately 14,000 distinct CDR3 sequences, roughly 42% of them singletons. As concerns this clonotype: The antigen is unknown.

CDR1 and CDR2 from the germline V gene are MNHEY and SMNVEV (reference sequence). The CDR3 loop spans 14 amino acids. V lost 9 bases and J lost 5, with 20 bases in between. The sample taken for sequencing was CD4+ T cells from blood, cultured in vitro. This chain joins TRBV27 and TRBJ2-7; D may be TRBD1 (6 bases). The source is a human donor who had recovered from COVID-19. The CDR3 loop is CARARVGGVHEQYF. The CDR3 nucleotides read TGTGCCAGGGCGAGGGTAGGGGGTGTTCACGAGCAGTACTTC.